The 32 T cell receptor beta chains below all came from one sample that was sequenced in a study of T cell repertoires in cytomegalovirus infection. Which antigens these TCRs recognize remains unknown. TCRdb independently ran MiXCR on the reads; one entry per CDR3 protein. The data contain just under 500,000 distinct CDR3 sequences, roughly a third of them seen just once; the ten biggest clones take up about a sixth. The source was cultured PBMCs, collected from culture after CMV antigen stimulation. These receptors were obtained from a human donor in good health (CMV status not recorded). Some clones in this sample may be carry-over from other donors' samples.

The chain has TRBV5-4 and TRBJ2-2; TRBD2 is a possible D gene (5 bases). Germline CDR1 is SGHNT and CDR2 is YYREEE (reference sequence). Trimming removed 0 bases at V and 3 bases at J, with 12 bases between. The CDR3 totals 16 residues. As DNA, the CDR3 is TGTGCCAGCAGCTTGGACGTTCGGGGTGACACCGGGGAGCTGTTTTTT. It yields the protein CASSLDVRGDTGELFF.

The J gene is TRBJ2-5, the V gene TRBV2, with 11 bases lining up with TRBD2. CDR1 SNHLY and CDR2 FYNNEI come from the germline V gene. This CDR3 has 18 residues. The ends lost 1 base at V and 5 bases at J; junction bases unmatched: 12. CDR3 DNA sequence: TGTGCCAGCAGTGAAGGACTAGCGGGATACCTTCGGAGTGAGACCCAGTACTTC. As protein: CASSEGLAGYLRSETQYF.

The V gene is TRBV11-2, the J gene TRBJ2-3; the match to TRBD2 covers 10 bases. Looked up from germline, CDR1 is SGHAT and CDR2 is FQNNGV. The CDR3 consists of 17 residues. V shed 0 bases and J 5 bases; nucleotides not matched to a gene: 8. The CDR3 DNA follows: TGTGCCAGCAGCTTAGAACAGCTAGCGGGAGCTGGAGATACGCAGTATTTT. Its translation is CASSLEQLAGAGDTQYF.

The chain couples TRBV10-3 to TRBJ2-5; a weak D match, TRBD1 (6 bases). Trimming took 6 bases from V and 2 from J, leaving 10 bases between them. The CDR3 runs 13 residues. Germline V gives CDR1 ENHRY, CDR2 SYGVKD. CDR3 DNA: TGTGCCATCAGGGGGGCTAATCAAGAGACCCAGTACTTC. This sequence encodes CAIRGANQETQYF.

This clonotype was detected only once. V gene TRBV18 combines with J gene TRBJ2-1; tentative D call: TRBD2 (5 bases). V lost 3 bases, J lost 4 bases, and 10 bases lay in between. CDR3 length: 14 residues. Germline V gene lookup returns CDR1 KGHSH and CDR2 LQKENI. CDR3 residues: CASSPEASYNEQFF. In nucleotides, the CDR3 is TGTGCCAGCTCACCGGAGGCTTCTTACAATGAGCAGTTCTTC.

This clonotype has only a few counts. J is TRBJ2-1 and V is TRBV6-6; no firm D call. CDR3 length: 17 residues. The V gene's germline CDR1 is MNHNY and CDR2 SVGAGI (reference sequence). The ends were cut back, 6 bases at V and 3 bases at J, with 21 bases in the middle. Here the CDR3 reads CASRPEWAVASYNEQFF. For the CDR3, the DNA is TGTGCCAGCAGGCCGGAGTGGGCTGTGGCAAGCTACAATGAGCAGTTCTTC.

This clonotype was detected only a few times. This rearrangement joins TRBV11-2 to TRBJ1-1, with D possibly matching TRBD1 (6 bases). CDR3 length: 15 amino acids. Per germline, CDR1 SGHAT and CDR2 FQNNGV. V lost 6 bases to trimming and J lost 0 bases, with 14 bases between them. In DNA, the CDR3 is TGTGCCAGCAGGCACTGGGGGGCCCTGAACACTGAAGCTTTCTTT. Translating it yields CASRHWGALNTEAFF.

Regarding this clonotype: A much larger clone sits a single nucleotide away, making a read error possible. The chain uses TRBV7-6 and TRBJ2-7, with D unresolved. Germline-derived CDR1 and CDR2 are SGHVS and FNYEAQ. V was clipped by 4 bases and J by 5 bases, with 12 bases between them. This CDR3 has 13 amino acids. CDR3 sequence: CASSYQDQDEQYV. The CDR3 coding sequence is TGTGCCAGCAGCTATCAGGATCAGGACGAGCAGTACGTC.

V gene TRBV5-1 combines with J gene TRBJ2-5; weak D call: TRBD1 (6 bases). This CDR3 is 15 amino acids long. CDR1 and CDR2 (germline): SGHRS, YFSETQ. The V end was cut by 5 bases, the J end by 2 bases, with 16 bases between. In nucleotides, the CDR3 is TGCGCCAGCAGTTTCTTACCGGGACAACAAGAGACCCAGTACTTC. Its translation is CASSFLPGQQETQYF.

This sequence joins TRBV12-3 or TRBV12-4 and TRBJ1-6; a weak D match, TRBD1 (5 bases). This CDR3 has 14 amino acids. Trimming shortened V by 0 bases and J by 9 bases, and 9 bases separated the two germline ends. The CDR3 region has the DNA TGTGCCAGCAGTTTAGCCGCCGGGACTTCACCCCTCCACTTT. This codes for CASSLAAGTSPLHF.

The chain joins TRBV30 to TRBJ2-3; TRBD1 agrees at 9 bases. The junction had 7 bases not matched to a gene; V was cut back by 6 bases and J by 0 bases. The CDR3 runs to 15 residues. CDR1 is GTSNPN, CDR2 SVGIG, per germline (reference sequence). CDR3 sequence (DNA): TGTGCCTGTACGACAGGGGGATTTAGCACAGATACGCAGTATTTT. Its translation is CACTTGGFSTDTQYF.

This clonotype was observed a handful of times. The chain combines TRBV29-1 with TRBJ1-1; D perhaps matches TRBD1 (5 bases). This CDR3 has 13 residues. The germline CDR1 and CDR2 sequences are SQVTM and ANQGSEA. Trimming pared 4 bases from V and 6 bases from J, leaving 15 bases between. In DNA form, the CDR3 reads TGCAGCGTTGTAAGGGGTTCTCCAGCTGAAGCTTTCTTT. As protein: CSVVRGSPAEAFF.

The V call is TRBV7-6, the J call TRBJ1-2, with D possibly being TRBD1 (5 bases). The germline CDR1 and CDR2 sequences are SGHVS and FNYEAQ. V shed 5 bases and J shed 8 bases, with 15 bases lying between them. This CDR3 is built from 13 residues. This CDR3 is CASSRRDSRGYTF. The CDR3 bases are TGTGCCAGCAGCCGCAGGGACTCTCGGGGCTACACCTTC.

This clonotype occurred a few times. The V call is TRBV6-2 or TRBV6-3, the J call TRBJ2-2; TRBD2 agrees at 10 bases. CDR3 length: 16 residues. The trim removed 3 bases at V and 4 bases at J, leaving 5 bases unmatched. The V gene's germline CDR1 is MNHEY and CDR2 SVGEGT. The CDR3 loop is CASSYLAGAPTGELFF. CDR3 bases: TGTGCCAGCAGTTATCTAGCGGGAGCGCCCACCGGGGAGCTGTTTTTT.

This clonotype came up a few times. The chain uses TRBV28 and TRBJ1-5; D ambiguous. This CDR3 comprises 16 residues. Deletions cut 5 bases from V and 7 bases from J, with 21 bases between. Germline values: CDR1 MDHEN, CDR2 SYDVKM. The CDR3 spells CASSPTLAAGRQPQHF. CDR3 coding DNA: TGTGCCAGCAGTCCGACCTTGGCGGCGGGCAGACAGCCCCAGCATTTT.

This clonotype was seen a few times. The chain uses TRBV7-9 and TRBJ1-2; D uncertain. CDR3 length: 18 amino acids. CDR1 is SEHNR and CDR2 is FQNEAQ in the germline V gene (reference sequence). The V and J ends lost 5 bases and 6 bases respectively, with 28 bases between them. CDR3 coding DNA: TGTGCCAGCAGCGGGTTAAATAGGCTTGCTCAAGAGAAGAATGGCTACACCTTC. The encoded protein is CASSGLNRLAQEKNGYTF.

The DNA for the CDR3 is TGTGCCAGCAGCTTAAGCGGGAGGGCCGGGGAGCTGTTTTTT. Amino acid sequence: CASSLSGRAGELFF. The chain uses TRBV11-3 and TRBJ2-2; 10 positions match TRBD2. The CDR3 totals 14 residues. V dropped 2 bases and J dropped 6; count of bases not matched to a gene: 0. From germline, CDR1 is SGHNT and CDR2 YENEEA.

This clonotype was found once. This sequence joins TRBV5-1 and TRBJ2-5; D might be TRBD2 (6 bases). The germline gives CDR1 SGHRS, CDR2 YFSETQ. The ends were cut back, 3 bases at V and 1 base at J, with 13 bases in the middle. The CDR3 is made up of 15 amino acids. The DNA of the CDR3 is TGCGCCAGCAGCTCGCGGGGCGGGACCCAAGAGACCCAGTACTTC. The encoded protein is CASSSRGGTQETQYF. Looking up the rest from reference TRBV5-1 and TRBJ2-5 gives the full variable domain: KAGVTQTPRYLIKTRGQQVTLSCSPISGHRSVSWYQQTPGQGLQFLFEYFSETQRNKGNFPGRFSGRQFSNSRSEMNVSTLELGDSALYLCASSSRGGTQETQYFGPGTRLLVL.

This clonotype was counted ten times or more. CDR3 protein: CASRQGTGGTGELFF. The DNA of the CDR3 is TGTGCCAGCAGACAGGGGACAGGGGGCACCGGGGAGCTGTTTTTT. The gene calls are TRBV7-2 and TRBJ2-2; 11 bases line up with TRBD1. The CDR3 covers 15 residues. In germline, CDR1 is SGHTA, CDR2 FQGNSA. The V and J ends lost 6 bases and 4 bases, in that order; junction bases with no gene match: 4.

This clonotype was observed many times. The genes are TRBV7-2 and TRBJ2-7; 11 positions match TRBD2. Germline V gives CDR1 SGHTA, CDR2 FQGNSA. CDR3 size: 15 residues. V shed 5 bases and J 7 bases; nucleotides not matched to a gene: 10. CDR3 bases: TGTGCCAGCAGCACAACTAGCGGGAGTTCAGGGGAGCAGTACTTC. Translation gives CASSTTSGSSGEQYF.

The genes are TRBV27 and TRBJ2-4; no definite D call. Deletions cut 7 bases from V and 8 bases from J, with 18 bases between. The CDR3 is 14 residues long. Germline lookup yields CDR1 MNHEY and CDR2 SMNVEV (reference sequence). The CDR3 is CASNPGNRRDIQYF. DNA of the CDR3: TGTGCCAGCAACCCAGGTAACCGGCGAGACATTCAGTACTTC.

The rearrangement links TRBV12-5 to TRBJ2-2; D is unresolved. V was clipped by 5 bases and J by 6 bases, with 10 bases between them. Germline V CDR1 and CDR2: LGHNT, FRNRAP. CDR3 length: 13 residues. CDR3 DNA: TGTGCTAGTGGTCTATTATTGGCCGGGGAGCTGTTTTTT. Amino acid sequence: CASGLLLAGELFF.

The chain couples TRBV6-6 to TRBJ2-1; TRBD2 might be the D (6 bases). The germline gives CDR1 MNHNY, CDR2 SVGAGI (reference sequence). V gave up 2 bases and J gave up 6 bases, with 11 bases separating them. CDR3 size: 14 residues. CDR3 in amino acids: CASSYVRGLNEQFF. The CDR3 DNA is TGTGCCAGCAGTTACGTCCGGGGACTCAATGAGCAGTTCTTC.

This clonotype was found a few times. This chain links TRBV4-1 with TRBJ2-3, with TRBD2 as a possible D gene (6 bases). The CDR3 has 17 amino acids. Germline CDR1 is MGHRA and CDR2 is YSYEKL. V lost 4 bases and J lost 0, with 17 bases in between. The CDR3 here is CASSLGSGPASTDTQYF. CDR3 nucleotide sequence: TGCGCCAGCAGCCTCGGGAGCGGGCCAGCTAGCACAGATACGCAGTATTTT.

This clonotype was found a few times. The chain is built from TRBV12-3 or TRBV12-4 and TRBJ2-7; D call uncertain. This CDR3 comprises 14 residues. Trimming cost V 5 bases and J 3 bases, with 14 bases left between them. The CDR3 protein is CASSQSDGSYEQYF. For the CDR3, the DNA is TGTGCCAGCAGTCAATCGGACGGCAGCTACGAGCAGTACTTC.

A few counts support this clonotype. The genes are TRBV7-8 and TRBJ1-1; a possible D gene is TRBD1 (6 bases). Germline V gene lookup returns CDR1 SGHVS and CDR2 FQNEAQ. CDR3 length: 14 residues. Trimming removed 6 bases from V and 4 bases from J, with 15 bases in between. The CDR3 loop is CASRPGARGTEAFF. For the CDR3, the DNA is TGTGCCAGCAGGCCAGGGGCGCGGGGCACTGAAGCTTTCTTT.

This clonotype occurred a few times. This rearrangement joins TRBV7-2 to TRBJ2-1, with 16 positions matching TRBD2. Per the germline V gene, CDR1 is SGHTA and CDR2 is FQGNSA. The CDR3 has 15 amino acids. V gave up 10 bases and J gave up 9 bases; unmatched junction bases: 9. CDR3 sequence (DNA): TGTGCCACTCAGGGACTAGCGGGAGGGAGGGTTGAGCAGTTCTTC. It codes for CATQGLAGGRVEQFF.

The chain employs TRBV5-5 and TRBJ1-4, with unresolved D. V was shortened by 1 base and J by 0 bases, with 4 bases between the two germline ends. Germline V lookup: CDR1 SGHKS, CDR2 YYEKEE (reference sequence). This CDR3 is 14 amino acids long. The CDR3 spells CASSLNPTNEKLFF. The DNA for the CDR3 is TGTGCCAGCAGCTTGAATCCAACTAATGAAAAACTGTTTTTT.

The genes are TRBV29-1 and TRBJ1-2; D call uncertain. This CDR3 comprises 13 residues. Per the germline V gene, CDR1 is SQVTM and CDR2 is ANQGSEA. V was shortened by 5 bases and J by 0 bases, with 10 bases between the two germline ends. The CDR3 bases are TGCAGCGTTCTTGGGGATTCTAACTATGGCTACACCTTC. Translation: CSVLGDSNYGYTF.

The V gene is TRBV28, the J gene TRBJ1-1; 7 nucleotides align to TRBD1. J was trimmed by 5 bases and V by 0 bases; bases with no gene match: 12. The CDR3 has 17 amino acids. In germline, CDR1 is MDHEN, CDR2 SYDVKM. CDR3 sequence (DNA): TGTGCCAGCAGTTTATGGAAAAGGACAGGCCTACGGACTGAAGCTTTCTTT. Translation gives CASSLWKRTGLRTEAFF.

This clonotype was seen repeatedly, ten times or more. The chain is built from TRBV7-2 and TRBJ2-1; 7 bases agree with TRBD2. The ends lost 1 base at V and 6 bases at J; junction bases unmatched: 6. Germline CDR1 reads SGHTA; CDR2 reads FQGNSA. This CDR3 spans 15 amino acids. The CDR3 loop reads CASSLVGLAVNEQFF. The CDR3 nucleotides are TGTGCCAGCAGCTTAGTTGGGCTAGCGGTCAATGAGCAGTTCTTC.

The CDR3 spells CASSSTGLPYEQYF. CDR3 nucleotides: TGTGCCAGCAGCTCGACAGGGTTGCCCTACGAGCAGTACTTC. The genes are TRBV7-2 and TRBJ2-7, with TRBD1 matching 7 bases. The CDR3 has 14 amino acids. CDR1 is SGHTA, CDR2 FQGNSA, per germline. The V and J ends lost 4 bases and 2 bases, in that order; junction bases with no gene match: 5.